A single sample gave rise to the 5 T cell receptor beta chains below, sequenced in a study of T cells in Graves' hyperthyroidism and ophthalmopathy. The source material, RNA transcripts, was used to amplify TCR beta CDR3 regions. HTBI primers were the set used in a first-round RT-PCR of the TCR CDR3. Via MiXCR, TCRdb re-called the multiplex PCR reads, giving one row per CDR3 protein. The sample lists some 720,000 distinct CDR3 sequences, about 16% occurring once. Sequencing was performed on blood. All receptors derive from a man younger than 35 with Graves' hyperthyroidism.

This chain uses TRBV7-9 with TRBJ1-4; 8 bases are a match to TRBD1. V lost 5 bases and J lost 4; bases outside the gene matches: 9. The germline gives CDR1 SEHNR, CDR2 FQNEAQ (reference sequence). The CDR3 length is 16 residues. DNA of the CDR3: TGTGCCAGCAGCCGCCAGGACAGGGCGGATAATGAAAAACTGTTTTTT. It specifies CASSRQDRADNEKLFF.

This clonotype showed up just a few times. This chain links TRBV20-1 with TRBJ2-5, with 7 positions matching TRBD1. CDR1 DFQATT and CDR2 SNEGSKA come from the germline V gene (reference sequence). The CDR3 sequence is 14 residues long. Trimming removed 2 bases from V and 0 bases from J; junction bases left unmatched: 3. The CDR3 DNA sequence: TGCAGTGCTAGATATGGGACAGACCAAGAGACCCAGTACTTC. This sequence encodes CSARYGTDQETQYF.

This clonotype was seen a few times. CDR3 protein: CSVVLAENTGELFF. For the CDR3, the DNA is TGCAGCGTTGTCCTAGCTGAGAACACCGGGGAGCTGTTTTTT. The J gene is TRBJ2-2, the V gene TRBV29-1; TRBD2 might be the D (5 bases). Germline CDR1 is SQVTM and CDR2 is ANQGSEA. V lost 4 bases to trimming and J lost 1 base, with 10 bases between them. The CDR3 is 14 residues long.

V and J are TRBV28 and TRBJ2-3; D tentatively fits TRBD1 or TRBD2 (6 bases each). V was shortened by 8 bases and J by 5 bases, with 17 bases between the two germline ends. Germline loops: CDR1 MDHEN, CDR2 SYDVKM. This CDR3 region has 14 residues. CDR3 sequence: CASSTGAPGDTQYF. The CDR3 nucleotides are TGTGCCAGCTCTACGGGGGCCCCCGGAGATACGCAGTATTTT.

The J gene is TRBJ2-3, the V gene TRBV18; no clear D. Germline CDR1 KGHSH, CDR2 LQKENI. The CDR3 contains 16 residues. V gave up 0 bases and J gave up 1 base, with 11 bases separating them. This CDR3 is CASSPPTSRGTDTQYF. The DNA for the CDR3 is TGTGCCAGCTCACCACCAACCAGTCGGGGCACAGATACGCAGTATTTT.